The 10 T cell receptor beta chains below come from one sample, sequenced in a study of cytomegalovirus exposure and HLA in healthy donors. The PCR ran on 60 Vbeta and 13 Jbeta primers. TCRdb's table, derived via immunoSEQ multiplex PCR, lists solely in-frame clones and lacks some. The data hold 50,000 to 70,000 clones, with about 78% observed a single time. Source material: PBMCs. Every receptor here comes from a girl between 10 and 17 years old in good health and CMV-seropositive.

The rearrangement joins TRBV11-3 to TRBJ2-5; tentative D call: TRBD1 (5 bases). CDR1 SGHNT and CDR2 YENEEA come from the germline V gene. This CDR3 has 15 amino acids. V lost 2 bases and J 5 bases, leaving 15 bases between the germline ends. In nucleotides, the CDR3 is TGTGCCAGCAGCTTAAGCTGGGGTTCAGGGGAGACCCAGTACTTC. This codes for CASSLSWGSGETQYF.

As DNA, the CDR3 is TGTGCCTGGAGGCCCGACAGGGTCAGAAACTATGGCTACACCTTC. It translates to CAWRPDRVRNYGYTF. The chain uses TRBV30 and TRBJ1-2; 7 nucleotides line up with TRBD1. V lost 3 bases, J lost 2 bases, and 9 bases stayed unmatched. The CDR3 is 15 residues long. CDR1 and CDR2 (germline): GTSNPN, SVGIG (reference sequence).

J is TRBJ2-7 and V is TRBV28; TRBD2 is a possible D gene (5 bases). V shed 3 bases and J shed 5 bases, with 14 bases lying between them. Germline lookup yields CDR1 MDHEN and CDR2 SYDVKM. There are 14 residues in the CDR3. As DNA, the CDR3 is TGTGCCAGCAGTTTCGTCGGGAACAGAGACGAGCAGTACTTC. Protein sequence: CASSFVGNRDEQYF.

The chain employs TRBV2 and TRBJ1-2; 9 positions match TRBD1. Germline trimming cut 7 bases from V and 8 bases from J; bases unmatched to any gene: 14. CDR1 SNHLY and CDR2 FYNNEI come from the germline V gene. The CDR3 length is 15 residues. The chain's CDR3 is CASIRPPGQGRGYTF. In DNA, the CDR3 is TGTGCCAGCATCCGTCCACCGGGACAGGGAAGAGGCTACACCTTC.

CDR3: CASRLPRDRYYEQYF. The CDR3 bases are TGTGCAAGTCGCCTCCCACGGGACAGGTACTACGAGCAGTACTTC. The chain joins TRBV12-2 to TRBJ2-7; TRBD1, the D gene given by the table, was not confirmed from the DNA. TRBV12-2 has pseudogene status. The CDR3 is 15 amino acids.

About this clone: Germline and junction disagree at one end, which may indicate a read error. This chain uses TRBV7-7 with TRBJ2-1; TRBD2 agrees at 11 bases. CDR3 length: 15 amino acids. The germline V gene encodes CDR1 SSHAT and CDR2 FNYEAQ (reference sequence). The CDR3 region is CASSLASGGYNEQFF. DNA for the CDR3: TGTGCTAGCAGCTTAGCTAGCGGGGGGTACAATGAGCAGTTCTTC.

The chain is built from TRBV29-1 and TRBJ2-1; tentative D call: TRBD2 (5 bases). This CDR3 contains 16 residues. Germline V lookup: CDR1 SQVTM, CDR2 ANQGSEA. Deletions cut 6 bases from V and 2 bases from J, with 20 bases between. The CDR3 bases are TGCAGCGTCCGAAGTGGGCAGCGGTTCCCCTACAATGAGCAGTTCTTC. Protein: CSVRSGQRFPYNEQFF.

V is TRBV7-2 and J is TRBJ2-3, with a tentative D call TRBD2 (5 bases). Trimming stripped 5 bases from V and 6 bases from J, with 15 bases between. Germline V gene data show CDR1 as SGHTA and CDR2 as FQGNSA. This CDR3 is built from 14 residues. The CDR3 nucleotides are TGTGCCAGCAGCCTGGACCGCGGGCGGGATACGCAGTATTTT. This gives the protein CASSLDRGRDTQYF.

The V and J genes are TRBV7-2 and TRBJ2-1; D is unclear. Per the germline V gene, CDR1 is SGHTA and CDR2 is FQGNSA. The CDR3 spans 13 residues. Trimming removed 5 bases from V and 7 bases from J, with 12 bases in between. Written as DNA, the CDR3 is TGTGCCAGCAGCGGAGATGCACAAAATGAGCAGTTCTTC. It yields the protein CASSGDAQNEQFF.

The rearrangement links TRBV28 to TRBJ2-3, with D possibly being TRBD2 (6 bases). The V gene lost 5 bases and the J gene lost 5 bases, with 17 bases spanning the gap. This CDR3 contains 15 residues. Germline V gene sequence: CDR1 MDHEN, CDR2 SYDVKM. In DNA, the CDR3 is TGTGCCAGCAGTAGTATGGAGGGAAGGGGAGATACGCAGTATTTT. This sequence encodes CASSSMEGRGDTQYF.